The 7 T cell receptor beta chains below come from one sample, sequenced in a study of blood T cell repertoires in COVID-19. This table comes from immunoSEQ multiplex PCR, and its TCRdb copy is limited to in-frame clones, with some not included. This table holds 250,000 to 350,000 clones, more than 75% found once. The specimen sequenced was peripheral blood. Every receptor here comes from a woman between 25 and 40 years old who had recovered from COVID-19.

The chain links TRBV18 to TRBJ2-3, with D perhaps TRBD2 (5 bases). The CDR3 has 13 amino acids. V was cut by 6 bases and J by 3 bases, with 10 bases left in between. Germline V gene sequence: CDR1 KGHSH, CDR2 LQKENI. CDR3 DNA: TGTGCCAGCTCCCCTAGGGAGACAGATACGCAGTATTTT. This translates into CASSPRETDTQYF.

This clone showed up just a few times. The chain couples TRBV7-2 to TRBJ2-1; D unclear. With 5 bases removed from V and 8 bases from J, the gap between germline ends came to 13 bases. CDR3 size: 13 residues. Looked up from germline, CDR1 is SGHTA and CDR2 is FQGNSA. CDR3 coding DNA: TGTGCCAGCAGCGGCGTCGGCGGCGATGAGCAGTTCTTC. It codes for CASSGVGGDEQFF.

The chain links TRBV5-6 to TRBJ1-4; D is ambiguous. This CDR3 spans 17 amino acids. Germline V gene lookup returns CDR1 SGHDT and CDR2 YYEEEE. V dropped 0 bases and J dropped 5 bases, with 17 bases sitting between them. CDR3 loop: CASSLARSRLNNEKLFF. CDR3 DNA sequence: TGTGCCAGCAGCTTGGCTAGGAGTCGATTAAACAATGAAAAACTGTTTTTT.

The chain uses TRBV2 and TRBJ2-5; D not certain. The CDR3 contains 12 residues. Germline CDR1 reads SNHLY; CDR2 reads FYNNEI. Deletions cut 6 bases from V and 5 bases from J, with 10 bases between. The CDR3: CASRESGETQYF. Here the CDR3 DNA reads TGTGCCAGCAGGGAGAGTGGGGAGACCCAGTACTTC.

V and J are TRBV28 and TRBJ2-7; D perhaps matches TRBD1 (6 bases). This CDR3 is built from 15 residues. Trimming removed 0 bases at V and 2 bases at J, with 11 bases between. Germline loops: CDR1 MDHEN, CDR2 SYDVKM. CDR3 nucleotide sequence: TGTGCCAGCAGTTTATGGTCAGGGGATCCCTACGAGCAGTACTTC. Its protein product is CASSLWSGDPYEQYF.

The CDR3 bases are TGTGCCAGCAGCTTAGCGGCTAGTTCCTACAATGAGCAGTTCTTC. It specifies CASSLAASSYNEQFF. The chain couples TRBV7-6 to TRBJ2-1; no reliable D call. Germline values: CDR1 SGHVS, CDR2 FNYEAQ. CDR3 length equals 15 residues. V was clipped by 0 bases and J by 1 base, with 7 bases between them.

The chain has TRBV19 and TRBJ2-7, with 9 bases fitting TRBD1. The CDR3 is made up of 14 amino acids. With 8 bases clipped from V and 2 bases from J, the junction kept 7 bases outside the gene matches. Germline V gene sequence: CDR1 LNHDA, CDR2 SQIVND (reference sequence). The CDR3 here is CASRPGTGTYEQYF. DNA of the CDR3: TGTGCCAGTCGTCCCGGGACAGGGACCTACGAGCAGTACTTC.